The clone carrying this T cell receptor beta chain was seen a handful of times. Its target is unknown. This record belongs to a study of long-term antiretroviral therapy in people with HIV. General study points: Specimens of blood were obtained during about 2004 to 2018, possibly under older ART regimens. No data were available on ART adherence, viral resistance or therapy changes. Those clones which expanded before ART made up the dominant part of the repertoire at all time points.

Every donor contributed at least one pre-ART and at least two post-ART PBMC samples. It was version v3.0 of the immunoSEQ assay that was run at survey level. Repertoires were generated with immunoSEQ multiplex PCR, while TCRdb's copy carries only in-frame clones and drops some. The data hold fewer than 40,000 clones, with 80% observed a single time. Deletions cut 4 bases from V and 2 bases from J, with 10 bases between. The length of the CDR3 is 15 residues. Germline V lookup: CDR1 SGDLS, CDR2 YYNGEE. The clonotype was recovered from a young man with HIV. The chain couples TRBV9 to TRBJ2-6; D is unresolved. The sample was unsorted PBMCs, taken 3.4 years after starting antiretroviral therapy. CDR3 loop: CASSPHGAGANVLTF. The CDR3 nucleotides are TGTGCCAGCAGCCCTCATGGGGCTGGGGCCAACGTCCTGACTTTC.